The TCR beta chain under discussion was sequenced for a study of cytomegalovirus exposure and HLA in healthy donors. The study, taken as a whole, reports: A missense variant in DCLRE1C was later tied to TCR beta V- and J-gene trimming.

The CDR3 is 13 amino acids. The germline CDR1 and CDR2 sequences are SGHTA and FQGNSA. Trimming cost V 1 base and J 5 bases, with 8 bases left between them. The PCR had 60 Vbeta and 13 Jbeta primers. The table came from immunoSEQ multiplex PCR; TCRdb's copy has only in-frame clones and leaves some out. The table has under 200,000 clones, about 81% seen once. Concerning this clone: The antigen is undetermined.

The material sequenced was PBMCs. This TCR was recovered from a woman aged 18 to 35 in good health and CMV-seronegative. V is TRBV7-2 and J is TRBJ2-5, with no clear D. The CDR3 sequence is CASSLVVDETQYF. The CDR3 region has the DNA TGTGCCAGCAGCTTAGTGGTAGATGAGACCCAGTACTTC.